The 6 T cell receptor beta chains below all came from one sample that was sequenced in a study of blood T cell repertoires in COVID-19. Sequencing was performed with immunoSEQ multiplex PCR; in TCRdb, only in-frame clones are kept and a portion is missing. The table has roughly 200,000 clones, about 83% seen once; the top ten hold 8.6%. Material: peripheral blood. These receptors all come from a man aged 40-50 years with active or convalescent COVID-19.

V and J are TRBV5-5 and TRBJ1-1; D is perhaps TRBD1 (6 bases). The CDR3 spans 13 residues. Looked up from germline, CDR1 is SGHKS and CDR2 is YYEKEE (reference sequence). V lost 1 base and J lost 5, with 9 bases in between. CDR3 in amino acids: CASSLTGSTEAFF. As DNA, the CDR3 is TGTGCCAGCAGCTTGACAGGGAGTACTGAAGCTTTCTTT.

The chain carries TRBV9 and TRBJ2-7; 7 bases are shared with TRBD2. The CDR3 contains 12 residues. Germline trimming cut 7 bases from V and 5 bases from J; bases unmatched to any gene: 6. Germline V gene lookup returns CDR1 SGDLS and CDR2 YYNGEE. In nucleotides, the CDR3 is TGTGCCAGCGCCATGGGGGGGAACGAGCAGTACTTC. Translating gives CASAMGGNEQYF. Filled out from reference TRBV9 and TRBJ2-7, the complete variable domain reads DSGVTQTPKHLITATGQRVTLRCSPRSGDLSVYWYQQSLDQGLQFLIQYYNGEERAKGNILERFSAQQFPDLHSELNLSSLELGDSALYFCASAMGGNEQYFGPGTRLTVT.

The rearrangement joins TRBV28 to TRBJ1-4; the D is unclear. Germline V gene lookup returns CDR1 MDHEN and CDR2 SYDVKM. CDR3 length: 15 residues. With 6 bases removed from V and 5 bases from J, the gap between germline ends came to 16 bases. The CDR3 here is CASSPASRGNEKLFF. CDR3 DNA: TGTGCCAGCAGCCCCGCATCCAGAGGGAATGAAAAACTGTTTTTT.

The chain carries TRBV4-2 and TRBJ1-6; possibly TRBD1 for D (6 bases). The CDR3 length is 14 residues. Germline V lookup: CDR1 LGHNA, CDR2 YNFKEQ. Trimming removed 6 bases at V and 7 bases at J, with 13 bases between. CDR3 sequence: CASSPGQTNSPLHF. CDR3 DNA sequence: TGTGCCAGCAGTCCTGGACAGACGAATTCACCCCTCCACTTT.

The chain's CDR3 is CASSSRVTYGYTF. The DNA for the CDR3 is TGTGCCAGCAGCTCCAGGGTCACCTATGGCTACACCTTC. The J gene is TRBJ1-2, the V gene TRBV5-6, with D maybe TRBD1 (5 bases). Trimming shortened V by 3 bases and J by 4 bases, and 10 bases separated the two germline ends. This CDR3 region has 13 residues. Germline CDR1 is SGHDT and CDR2 is YYEEEE. The full variable domain, its missing parts supplied by reference TRBV5-6 and TRBJ1-2, is DAGVTQSPTHLIKTRGQQVTLRCSPKSGHDTVSWYQQALGQGPQFIFQYYEEEERQRGNFPDRFSGHQFPNYSSELNVNALLLGDSALYLCASSSRVTYGYTFGSGTRLTVV.

This clone was counted between two and nine times. The chain uses TRBV7-2 and TRBJ1-2; no clear D gene. Germline CDR1 and CDR2: SGHTA and FQGNSA. This CDR3 spans 14 amino acids. Trimming left V 1 base short and J 8 bases short, with 14 bases between. This CDR3 is CASSLEVPVRGYTF. CDR3 DNA sequence: TGTGCCAGCAGCTTAGAAGTCCCGGTGCGCGGCTACACCTTC.